This T cell receptor (beta chain) stems from a study of regulatory T cells in long-lasting Graves disease. Study information: Those Graves' patients who were newly diagnosed had been on antithyroid drugs under 3 months.

This clonotype was seen a handful of times. Germline trimming cut 3 bases from V and 7 bases from J; bases unmatched to any gene: 8. Germline V gives CDR1 SEHNR, CDR2 FQNEAQ (reference sequence). The CDR3 consists of 14 residues. Sequencing libraries for TCR beta were prepared with iRepertoire HTBI primers and Arm-PCR of CDR3 regions. TCRdb processed the multiplex PCR reads anew with MiXCR; each CDR3 protein has one entry. This table holds roughly 520,000 distinct CDR3 sequences, around 12% found once. Time point here: newly diagnosed GD, antithyroid drugs for less than 3 months. There was RNA extracted from PBMCs, and the TCR library was made from it. It was by American Thyroid Association guidelines that Graves' disease was diagnosed. The patients were drawn from one endocrinology department in Xi'an, China. Another study also made use of these data, one on T cells in Graves' hyperthyroidism and ophthalmopathy. From that second work: Diagnostic assessment was based on clinical symptoms, serum thyroxine and TRAb, thyroid ultrasound and orbital computed tomography.

This sequence originates from a young woman with Graves disease. The source material was peripheral blood mononuclear cells (PBMCs), sampled at new diagnosis, from a patient treated with antithyroid drugs. This sequence joins TRBV7-9 and TRBJ2-7, with 8 bases identical to TRBD1. The CDR3 nucleotides are TGTGCCAGCAGCTTCGGACAGGGCTGGGGGGAGCAGTACTTC. This translates into CASSFGQGWGEQYF.